A single sample is the source of the 14 T cell receptor beta chains below, sequenced in a study of cytomegalovirus exposure and HLA in healthy donors. PCR used 60 Vbeta primers and 13 Jbeta primers. Using immunoSEQ multiplex PCR, the repertoire was profiled, and TCRdb retains in-frame clones only, with some absent. This sample carries approximately 150,000 clones, roughly four fifths of them seen once, and the ten largest clones take approximately 4%. Sequencing was done on a sample of PBMCs. Every receptor here comes from a man aged 45-65 years in good health and CMV-seropositive.

The rearrangement links TRBV5-1 to TRBJ2-1; tentatively, D is TRBD2 (5 bases). The CDR3 loop spans 12 amino acids. V shed 5 bases and J shed 5 bases, with 8 bases lying between them. The germline V gene encodes CDR1 SGHRS and CDR2 YFSETQ. This chain's CDR3 is CASRERNNEQFF. CDR3 DNA: TGCGCCAGCAGAGAGCGGAACAATGAGCAGTTCTTC.

CDR3 in amino acids: CASMGGVFQPQHF. The CDR3 DNA reads TGTGCCAGCATGGGGGGGGTTTTTCAGCCCCAGCATTTT. V is TRBV28 and J is TRBJ1-5, with a weak D call TRBD1 (5 bases). Germline CDR1 is MDHEN and CDR2 is SYDVKM. The CDR3 length is 13 residues. V was trimmed by 7 bases and J by 6 bases, leaving 13 bases between them.

J is TRBJ2-1 and V is TRBV30, with 8 bases that match TRBD1. V dropped 0 bases and J dropped 7; count of bases not matched to a gene: 8. Germline loops: CDR1 GTSNPN, CDR2 SVGIG (reference sequence). CDR3 length: 15 amino acids. The chain's CDR3 is CAWSVRAGGWNEQFF. Written as DNA, the CDR3 is TGTGCCTGGAGTGTAAGGGCAGGGGGCTGGAATGAGCAGTTCTTC.

In this sample, this clone turned up a few times. This sequence joins TRBV4-2 and TRBJ1-1, with unresolved D. The CDR3 spans 12 residues. Germline V gene data show CDR1 as LGHNA and CDR2 as YNFKEQ. V was trimmed by 4 bases and J by 4 bases, leaving 7 bases between them. The CDR3 sequence: CASSPGATEAFF. The CDR3 region has the DNA TGTGCCAGCAGCCCGGGAGCCACTGAAGCTTTCTTT.

This rearrangement joins TRBV7-2 to TRBJ2-7; tentative D call: TRBD2 (6 bases). This CDR3 comprises 14 residues. V was cut by 7 bases and J by 2 bases, with 15 bases left in between. Germline CDR1 SGHTA, CDR2 FQGNSA. This chain's CDR3 is CASTFGGIAYEQYF. CDR3 nucleotide sequence: TGTGCCAGCACCTTCGGAGGGATCGCCTACGAGCAGTACTTC.

The rearrangement links TRBV5-4 to TRBJ2-1; 11 bases fit TRBD2. CDR1 and CDR2 from the germline V gene are SGHNT and YYREEE (reference sequence). V dropped 0 bases and J dropped 4; count of bases not matched to a gene: 6. The CDR3 consists of 17 residues. As DNA, the CDR3 is TGTGCCAGCAGCTTGGGTAGCGGGGGGGAATATTACAATGAGCAGTTCTTC. It encodes CASSLGSGGEYYNEQFF.

This chain links TRBV10-3 with TRBJ2-3, with 11 positions matching TRBD2. The CDR3 is made up of 19 amino acids. Germline trimming cut 6 bases from V and 2 bases from J; bases unmatched to any gene: 16. Germline assignment: CDR1 ENHRY and CDR2 SYGVKD. The CDR3 DNA is TGTGCCATCAGCCCGGGGCTAGCGGGGGGCCTTCCCCTCACAGATACGCAGTATTTT. This encodes CAISPGLAGGLPLTDTQYF.

J is TRBJ2-3 and V is TRBV11-2; 13 bases fit TRBD2. The CDR3 has 19 amino acids. Germline CDR1 and CDR2: SGHAT and FQNNGV. After removal of 5 bases from V and 2 bases from J, the junction contained 13 bases not matched to a gene. CDR3 DNA: TGTGCCAGCAGCGTAAGTGGACTAGCGGGGGCAATCGACACAGATACGCAGTATTTT. Translation: CASSVSGLAGAIDTDTQYF. The full variable domain, its missing parts supplied by reference TRBV11-2 and TRBJ2-3, is EAGVAQSPRYKIIEKRQSVAFWCNPISGHATLYWYQQILGQGPKLLIQFQNNGVVDDSQLPKDRFSAERLKGVDSTLKIQPAKLEDSAVYLCASSVSGLAGAIDTDTQYFGPGTRLTVL.

The chain is built from TRBV4-1 and TRBJ1-5, with TRBD1 matching over 10 bases. V lost 4 bases, J lost 7 bases, and 7 bases stayed unmatched. CDR3 length equals 15 residues. Germline CDR1 is MGHRA and CDR2 is YSYEKL. The CDR3 here is CASSPRQGAEQPQHF. The CDR3 DNA follows: TGCGCCAGCAGCCCACGACAGGGGGCGGAACAGCCCCAGCATTTT.

V gene TRBV5-1 combines with J gene TRBJ2-3; 9 bases agree with TRBD2. Trimming cost V 0 bases and J 0 bases; bases outside gene matches: 2. This CDR3 has 16 amino acids. Germline loops: CDR1 SGHRS, CDR2 YFSETQ. The CDR3 sequence: CASSLVLAGSTDTQYF. The CDR3 DNA reads TGCGCCAGCAGCTTGGTTCTAGCGGGGAGCACAGATACGCAGTATTTT.

Note on this clone: A read error may account for a junction end that differs from germline. This specimen includes other DNA sequences encoding the same CDR3. The chain recombines TRBV5-6 with TRBJ1-3; D is ambiguous. Germline assignment: CDR1 SGHDT and CDR2 YYEEEE. This CDR3 contains 14 residues. The CDR3 here is CASSLGSSGNTIYF. The CDR3 DNA sequence: TGTGCCAGCAGTTTGGGTAGCTCTGGAAACACCATATATTTT.

V is TRBV28 and J is TRBJ2-6, with D uncertain. This CDR3 is 17 amino acids long. Trimming removed 7 bases at V and 0 bases at J, with 16 bases between. Germline CDR1 and CDR2: MDHEN and SYDVKM. CDR3 nucleotide sequence: TGTGCCAGCACCCAATTCTTTACAGACTCTGGGGCCAACGTCCTGACTTTC. Protein sequence: CASTQFFTDSGANVLTF.

The chain joins TRBV5-4 to TRBJ1-1; 8 nucleotides line up with TRBD1. Germline V gene data show CDR1 as SGHNT and CDR2 as YYREEE (reference sequence). The CDR3 totals 13 residues. Trimming removed 1 base from V and 7 bases from J; junction bases left unmatched: 3. The CDR3 DNA follows: TGTGCCAGCAGCTTGACAGGGGGAGTTGAAGCTTTCTTT. The encoded protein is CASSLTGGVEAFF.

As for this clone: Other DNA variants within this sample encode the same CDR3. This chain connects TRBV7-2 to TRBJ1-3; a possible D gene is TRBD1 (6 bases). Looked up from germline, CDR1 is SGHTA and CDR2 is FQGNSA. Trimming took 2 bases from V and 3 from J, leaving 8 bases between them. The length of the CDR3 is 14 residues. This CDR3 reads CASSLSQGGNTIYF. DNA of the CDR3: TGTGCCAGCAGCTTATCACAGGGTGGAAACACCATATATTTT.